The entry below describes one TCR beta chain. Its antigen is not known. A J-beta primer mix and a sample-barcoded 5' primer were used in a second PCR of roughly 6 to 11 cycles. Every molecule of cDNA carried a tag from a template-switch adaptor with 12 random nucleotides. In TCRdb, the 5' RACE reads were re-called with MiXCR into one record per CDR3 protein. The table includes about 1.4 million distinct CDR3 sequences, around 55% detected once. These data come from a study of blood T cells in healthy people across ages. General study findings and limits: Age advanced and TCR beta diversity per million T cells fell, roughly linearly. Long-lived donors exceeded aged donors in naive CD4+ cells and diversity.

The germline CDR1 and CDR2 sequences are KGHDR and SFDVKD. V was cut by 3 bases and J by 6 bases, with 11 bases left in between. The CDR3 has 14 amino acids. The J gene is TRBJ2-1, the V gene TRBV24-1; maybe TRBD1 (6 bases). The sample taken for sequencing was blood. This receptor was identified in a man aged 18 to 30 in good health. CDR3 amino acids: CATSDTGLFNEQFF. The CDR3 DNA reads TGTGCCACCAGTGATACAGGGTTATTCAATGAGCAGTTCTTC.